Each of the 7 T cell receptor beta chains below was sequenced from the same sample in a study of blood T cell repertoires in COVID-19. Data came from immunoSEQ multiplex PCR; TCRdb stores just in-frame clones and leaves some out. Of 5,500 to 6,000 clones listed, 85% to 90% were seen once; the top ten hold roughly 6%. Sequencing was performed on peripheral blood. These receptors all stem from a man in his sixties with acute or convalescent COVID-19.

The chain links TRBV2 to TRBJ2-3, with 9 bases lining up with TRBD2. This CDR3 contains 16 residues. Losses at the gene ends were 8 bases for V and 0 bases for J; bases not matched to a gene: 9. CDR1 and CDR2 from the germline V gene are SNHLY and FYNNEI. DNA of the CDR3: TGTGCCAGCCCCCCCGGGACTAGCTTTAGCACAGATACGCAGTATTTT. It translates to CASPPGTSFSTDTQYF.

The chain joins TRBV2 to TRBJ1-6, with D unclear. V lost 6 bases, J lost 6 bases, and 9 bases lay in between. Germline values: CDR1 SNHLY, CDR2 FYNNEI. The CDR3 length is 13 residues. The CDR3 DNA is TGTGCCAGCAGCAGAGGGCTTAATTCACCCCTCCACTTT. This gives the protein CASSRGLNSPLHF.

The CDR3, as DNA: TGTGCCAGCAGTCCGACCAGGGGCCTACGAGGGGCCCAGTACTTC. The encoded protein is CASSPTRGLRGAQYF. The genes are TRBV28 and TRBJ2-5; TRBD1 is a possible D gene (6 bases). Germline lookup yields CDR1 MDHEN and CDR2 SYDVKM. Trimming cost V 5 bases and J 9 bases, with 22 bases left between them. The length of the CDR3 is 15 residues.

V is TRBV19 and J is TRBJ2-1; 7 nucleotides agree with TRBD2. Germline V lookup: CDR1 LNHDA, CDR2 SQIVND (reference sequence). The CDR3 is made up of 15 amino acids. The V and J ends lost 3 bases and 0 bases, in that order; junction bases with no gene match: 2. This chain's CDR3 is CASSIGGGSYNEQFF. The CDR3 DNA reads as TGTGCCAGTAGTATCGGCGGGGGCTCCTACAATGAGCAGTTCTTC.

The V and J genes are TRBV5-3 and TRBJ1-5; tentative D call: TRBD1 (6 bases). TRBV5-3 is recorded as an ORF, its role being uncertain. V was trimmed by 3 bases and J by 4 bases, leaving 23 bases between them. The CDR3 runs to 18 residues. CDR3 nucleotide sequence: TGTGCCAGAAGCTCGCGACGGACAGTACCGAACTCAAATCAGCCCCAGCATTTT. Residues: CARSSRRTVPNSNQPQHF.

The CDR3 sequence: CASSETGAGNEQFF. In DNA form, the CDR3 reads TGTGCCAGCAGTGAGACAGGGGCTGGGAATGAGCAGTTCTTC. J is TRBJ2-1 and V is TRBV6-1; 8 nucleotides line up with TRBD1. V shed 3 bases, J shed 7 bases, and the junction held 5 bases outside the gene matches. Germline V gene lookup returns CDR1 MNHNS and CDR2 SASEGT. The CDR3 covers 14 residues.

The chain joins TRBV6-5 to TRBJ1-5, with D maybe TRBD1 (6 bases). CDR3 length: 12 residues. The V end was cut by 8 bases, the J end by 8 bases, with 13 bases between. Per germline, CDR1 MNHEY and CDR2 SVGAGI. The CDR3 DNA reads TGTGCCAGCGGGTGGGGGCCAGAGCCCCAGCATTTT. This translates into CASGWGPEPQHF.